The clone carrying this TCR beta chain was counted a few times. Profiling relied on immunoSEQ multiplex PCR, and the TCRdb table lists in-frame clones only, not all of them. The top ten hold around 3% of the sample, which has about 150,000 clones, about 87% seen once. This CDR3 region has 16 residues. Germline CDR1 MNHEY, CDR2 SMNVEV (reference sequence). After removal of 5 bases from V and 4 bases from J, the junction contained 10 bases not matched to a gene. The record originates from a study of T cell responses to AZD1222 COVID-19 vaccine. The source is an adult in good health. J is TRBJ1-1 and V is TRBV27, with 10 bases identical to TRBD1. The specimen comprised peripheral blood, sampled on day 0 of AZD1222 vaccination. The CDR3 DNA is TGTGCCAGCAGTCCGCCGGGACAGGGGAAGGCCACTGAAGCTTTCTTT. Its translation is CASSPPGQGKATEAFF.